The present T cell receptor beta chain was sequenced within a study of blood T cell repertoires in COVID-19. Background on the study: Spain, Italy and the United States supplied samples that represented acute and convalescent COVID-19. PBMCs, B-cell-depleted T cells, or T cells provided the cDNA or gDNA that made up the material.

Patients at the Seattle site were enrolled during active infection and followed longitudinally. Original handling: Reference gene primer amplification in the assay estimated nucleated cell counts. Profiled with immunoSEQ multiplex PCR; TCRdb holds only in-frame clones, not every one. V and J calls and clone size are given by that table; D and trimming were obtained from the DNA. Here the sample spans about 87,000 clones, less than 95% being singletons. Sequencing input: peripheral blood. The sequence derives from a man in his late teens or twenties with COVID-19, enrolled during active disease.

The CDR3 region has the DNA TGTGCCAGCAGCTTGGACGTGGGACAGGGCCATTCACCCCTCCACTTT. It codes for CASSLDVGQGHSPLHF. The chain joins TRBV5-4 to TRBJ1-6, with 9 bases aligning to TRBD1. Trimming at V came to 0 bases and at J to 8 bases, leaving 6 bases not matched to a gene. This CDR3 comprises 16 residues. Germline assignment: CDR1 SGHNT and CDR2 YYREEE (reference sequence). Using reference TRBV5-4 and TRBJ1-6 for the parts outside the CDR3, the full variable domain is ETGVTQSPTHLIKTRGQQVTLRCSSQSGHNTVSWYQQALGQGPQFIFQYYREEENGRGNFPPRFSGLQFPNYSSELNVNALELDDSALYLCASSLDVGQGHSPLHFGNGTRLTVT.